Listed here are 26 T cell receptor beta chains from one sample, sequenced in a study of blood T cell repertoires in COVID-19. Data came from immunoSEQ multiplex PCR; TCRdb stores just in-frame clones and leaves some out. Among approximately 280,000 clones, around 84% were seen once, and the ten largest hold more than 1.1%. Sequenced material: peripheral blood. The receptors derive from a human donor with COVID-19, enrolled during active disease. The donor label of this sample is uncertain.

The DNA for the CDR3 is TGTGCCATCAGTGATATTGGCGGGAGGGCCTCGTACAATGAGCAGTTCTTC. It encodes CAISDIGGRASYNEQFF. The chain recombines TRBV10-3 with TRBJ2-1; TRBD2 matches 9 bases. This CDR3 region has 17 residues. After removal of 3 bases from V and 4 bases from J, the junction contained 10 bases not matched to a gene. The germline V gene has CDR1 ENHRY and CDR2 SYGVKD.

This chain links TRBV15 with TRBJ1-6; no clear D gene. This CDR3 is 17 amino acids long. V lost 0 bases and J 2 bases, leaving 11 bases between the germline ends. CDR1 LNHNV and CDR2 YYDKDF come from the germline V gene (reference sequence). CDR3 coding DNA: TGTGCCACCAGCAGAGATCGTGTTTCAGCCTATAATTCACCCCTCCACTTT. It specifies CATSRDRVSAYNSPLHF.

The rearrangement links TRBV30 to TRBJ2-5, with TRBD2 matching 7 bases. The V gene's germline CDR1 is GTSNPN and CDR2 SVGIG (reference sequence). V lost 0 bases and J lost 5; bases outside the gene matches: 9. This CDR3 region has 15 residues. CDR3 protein: CAWSVARGVGETQYF. The CDR3 DNA sequence: TGTGCCTGGAGTGTGGCACGGGGGGTCGGGGAGACCCAGTACTTC.

This clone was observed a handful of times. The chain joins TRBV28 to TRBJ1-1; D unresolved. V dropped 2 bases and J dropped 1 base, with 5 bases sitting between them. In germline, CDR1 is MDHEN, CDR2 SYDVKM. The CDR3 runs to 13 residues. The CDR3 is CASSLDTNTEAFF. DNA for the CDR3: TGTGCCAGCAGTTTAGACACGAACACTGAAGCTTTCTTT.

The gene calls are TRBV6-5 and TRBJ2-7; 9 positions agree with TRBD2. CDR3 length: 13 residues. The germline V gene encodes CDR1 MNHEY and CDR2 SVGAGI. Losses at the gene ends were 5 bases for V and 3 bases for J; bases not matched to a gene: 2. The CDR3 is CASSTSGRYEQYF. The CDR3 DNA sequence: TGTGCCAGCAGTACTAGCGGGCGCTACGAGCAGTACTTC.

The chain is built from TRBV28 and TRBJ2-7; tentative D call: TRBD2 (5 bases). CDR1 is MDHEN, CDR2 SYDVKM, per germline. V was cut by 6 bases and J by 7 bases, with 16 bases left in between. This CDR3 has 13 amino acids. As DNA, the CDR3 is TGTGCCAGCAGCCCCCAGCGGAGACTTGAGCAGTACTTC. It specifies CASSPQRRLEQYF.

The genes are TRBV9 and TRBJ2-2, with D unresolved. With 3 bases removed from V and 8 bases from J, the gap between germline ends came to 11 bases. Germline loops: CDR1 SGDLS, CDR2 YYNGEE. CDR3 length: 13 amino acids. The CDR3 reads CASSATTVGELFF. In nucleotides, the CDR3 is TGTGCCAGCAGCGCGACCACAGTGGGGGAGCTGTTTTTT.

The chain uses TRBV27 and TRBJ1-2; TRBD1 might be the D (6 bases). V gave up 6 bases and J gave up 7 bases, with 21 bases separating them. CDR3 size: 15 residues. The germline V gene encodes CDR1 MNHEY and CDR2 SMNVEV (reference sequence). CDR3: CASRGVGEGGSGYTF. The CDR3 nucleotides read TGTGCCAGCAGGGGAGTCGGGGAGGGGGGCAGTGGCTACACCTTC.

The rearrangement joins TRBV10-3 to TRBJ1-2; 7 bases are a match to TRBD1. With 4 bases clipped from V and 4 bases from J, the junction kept 6 bases outside the gene matches. Germline loops: CDR1 ENHRY, CDR2 SYGVKD. The CDR3 is 14 residues long. In nucleotides, the CDR3 is TGTGCCATCAGTGGGGACAGTCAGTCCTATGGCTACACCTTC. Its protein product is CAISGDSQSYGYTF.

The chain uses TRBV27 and TRBJ2-5; 11 nucleotides align to TRBD2. The CDR3 has 14 residues. V was pared by 6 bases and J by 5 bases, with 5 bases of the junction left unmatched. CDR1 and CDR2 from the germline V gene are MNHEY and SMNVEV (reference sequence). CDR3 loop: CASSPLAGEETQYF. CDR3 nucleotides: TGTGCCAGCAGCCCACTAGCGGGAGAGGAGACCCAGTACTTC.

The rearrangement links TRBV5-4 to TRBJ1-3, with no clear D. Trimming stripped 2 bases from V and 0 bases from J, with 3 bases between. This CDR3 is 13 amino acids long. In germline, CDR1 is SGHNT, CDR2 YYREEE (reference sequence). The CDR3 region has the DNA TGTGCCAGCAGCTTCAGCTCTGGAAACACCATATATTTT. It codes for CASSFSSGNTIYF.

V is TRBV5-1 and J is TRBJ2-1; TRBD2 matches at 7 bases. This CDR3 contains 15 residues. Germline CDR1 and CDR2: SGHRS and YFSETQ. The V and J ends lost 4 bases and 7 bases, in that order; junction bases with no gene match: 11. The CDR3 DNA follows: TGCGCCAGCAGCCCCCCAGGACTAGAATGGAATGAGCAGTTCTTC. Translating it yields CASSPPGLEWNEQFF.

The chain combines TRBV10-2 with TRBJ2-7; 9 nucleotides match TRBD2. Trimming at V came to 6 bases and at J to 7 bases, leaving 13 bases not matched to a gene. The CDR3 totals 15 residues. The V gene's germline CDR1 is WSHSY and CDR2 SAAADI. The CDR3 loop reads CASSGSVAGAWEQYF. The CDR3 coding sequence is TGCGCCAGCAGCGGCAGTGTAGCGGGAGCGTGGGAGCAGTACTTC.

This chain links TRBV27 with TRBJ1-1; D is perhaps TRBD1 (5 bases). Germline loops: CDR1 MNHEY, CDR2 SMNVEV (reference sequence). This CDR3 contains 17 residues. The V gene lost 2 bases and the J gene lost 3 bases, with 19 bases spanning the gap. This CDR3 is CASSLNPSDGGYTEAFF. The CDR3 nucleotides are TGTGCCAGCAGTTTAAACCCCTCGGACGGGGGGTACACTGAAGCTTTCTTT.

The chain joins TRBV29-1 to TRBJ1-1, with 9 positions matching TRBD1. From germline, CDR1 is SQVTM and CDR2 ANQGSEA. CDR3 length: 13 residues. J was trimmed by 6 bases and V by 4 bases; bases with no gene match: 6. CDR3 sequence: CSVGDRGFAEAFF. As DNA, the CDR3 is TGCAGCGTTGGCGACAGGGGGTTTGCTGAAGCTTTCTTT.

The V call is TRBV7-6, the J call TRBJ1-2; D is uncertain. CDR1 SGHVS and CDR2 FNYEAQ come from the germline V gene. This CDR3 has 15 amino acids. V lost 1 base and J 4 bases, leaving 13 bases between the germline ends. CDR3 sequence reads: CASSLGGSPSYGYTF. Written as DNA, the CDR3 is TGTGCCAGCAGCTTAGGAGGGAGCCCCTCCTATGGCTACACCTTC.

The chain combines TRBV6-2 or TRBV6-3 with TRBJ2-7; D possibly corresponds to TRBD2 (5 bases). This CDR3 spans 14 amino acids. Germline V gives CDR1 MNHEY, CDR2 SVGEGT. V shed 5 bases and J shed 2 bases, with 13 bases lying between them. The CDR3 bases are TGTGCCAGCAGTCTCAGCGGACCCACCTACGAGCAGTACTTC. Encoded protein: CASSLSGPTYEQYF.

The V gene is TRBV28, the J gene TRBJ1-1, with 9 bases aligning to TRBD1. V lost 9 bases, J lost 6 bases, and 17 bases stayed unmatched. Germline values: CDR1 MDHEN, CDR2 SYDVKM. This CDR3 comprises 16 residues. CDR3 region: CASTLQGAGAWPEAFF. The CDR3 bases are TGTGCCAGTACTTTACAGGGGGCGGGTGCCTGGCCTGAAGCTTTCTTT.

The rearrangement uses TRBV28 and TRBJ2-7; 13 nucleotides agree with TRBD2. CDR3 length: 18 residues. The germline V gene encodes CDR1 MDHEN and CDR2 SYDVKM. The V segment lost 5 bases and the J segment 0 bases; nucleotides outside the gene matches: 10. CDR3 nucleotides: TGTGCCAGCAGTAGCCTTTGGGGGACTAGCGGGAACTCCTACGAGCAGTACTTC. This codes for CASSSLWGTSGNSYEQYF.

J is TRBJ1-5 and V is TRBV3-1 (or the pseudogene TRBV3-2), with TRBD1 matching 7 bases. The CDR3 covers 15 residues. Germline-derived CDR1 and CDR2 are LGHDT and YNNKEL (reference sequence). V dropped 2 bases and J dropped 4; count of bases not matched to a gene: 5. The CDR3 loop is CASSQTDRPNQPQHF. CDR3 nucleotides: TGTGCCAGCAGCCAAACGGACAGGCCTAATCAGCCCCAGCATTTT.

This clone was seen more than once but under ten times. This rearrangement joins TRBV6-5 to TRBJ1-2, with D hard to call. The CDR3 length is 14 residues. The germline V gene has CDR1 MNHEY and CDR2 SVGAGI. V lost 0 bases and J lost 1, with 6 bases in between. The chain's CDR3 is CASSYSNGNYGYTF. The CDR3 bases are TGTGCCAGCAGTTACTCGAACGGTAACTATGGCTACACCTTC.

The chain is built from TRBV20-1 and TRBJ2-3, with 13 bases fitting TRBD2. Per germline, CDR1 DFQATT and CDR2 SNEGSKA (reference sequence). V dropped 3 bases and J dropped 3; count of bases not matched to a gene: 15. The CDR3 has 19 residues. For the CDR3, the DNA is TGCAGTGCTAGTCCCACTAGCGGGAGGGCTATTGTTATGACAGATACGCAGTATTTT. It yields the protein CSASPTSGRAIVMTDTQYF.

This chain uses TRBV7-9 with TRBJ2-2, with TRBD1 matching 9 bases. V dropped 3 bases and J dropped 7; count of bases not matched to a gene: 12. The V gene's germline CDR1 is SEHNR and CDR2 FQNEAQ (reference sequence). This CDR3 contains 17 residues. In DNA form, the CDR3 reads TGTGCCAGCAGCTTTCCTCTGAACAGGGGGCGCAACGGGGAGCTGTTTTTT. This sequence encodes CASSFPLNRGRNGELFF.

The chain links TRBV25-1 to TRBJ2-3; TRBD2 matches at 9 bases. Trimming at V came to 2 bases and at J to 4 bases, leaving 4 bases not matched to a gene. The CDR3 has 15 residues. The V gene's germline CDR1 is MGHDK and CDR2 SYGVNS. The CDR3 DNA follows: TGTGCCAGCAGTGAACTAGCGGGACGCGCAGATACGCAGTATTTT. It translates to CASSELAGRADTQYF. Full variable domain (missing parts from reference TRBV25-1 and TRBJ2-3): EADIYQTPRYLVIGTGKKITLECSQTMGHDKMYWYQQDPGMELHLIHYSYGVNSTEKGDLSSESTVSRIRTEHFPLTLESARPSHTSQYLCASSELAGRADTQYFGPGTRLTVL.

The chain's CDR3 is CASSEGVGNEKLFF. The CDR3 DNA follows: TGTGCCAGCAGCGAAGGGGTAGGAAATGAAAAACTGTTTTTT. J is TRBJ1-4 and V is TRBV7-9; weak D call: TRBD1 (5 bases). Germline V lookup: CDR1 SEHNR, CDR2 FQNEAQ (reference sequence). The CDR3 consists of 14 residues. Trimming stripped 5 bases from V and 5 bases from J, with 12 bases between.

This clone was seen more than once but under ten times. This CDR3 reads CASREGRETQYF. Written as DNA, the CDR3 is TGTGCCAGCAGGGAGGGAAGAGAGACCCAGTACTTC. V usage is TRBV28 and J usage is TRBJ2-5; possible D gene TRBD2, 6 bases. V lost 6 bases and J 4 bases, leaving 9 bases between the germline ends. The CDR3 totals 12 residues. Germline V gene lookup returns CDR1 MDHEN and CDR2 SYDVKM.